A selection of T cell receptor beta chains follows, all from one sample in a study of blood T cells in healthy people across ages. TCRdb re-analysed the 5' RACE reads in MiXCR, keeping a single row per CDR3 protein. The table includes 600,000 to 850,000 distinct CDR3 sequences, roughly 25% detected once. This sample also belongs to another study, concerning T cells of mothers and their children.

The sample comprised blood. The receptor source for this set is a boy aged 10-17 years in good health. CDR3s include the opening cysteine and the closing phenylalanine or tryptophan. The order of the fields is V gene, J gene, D gene, clone size, CDR3 length, CDR3 DNA, CDR3 protein. D genes are given only for firm matches. Only part of the rows carry a size: once, few, many, or a class if the clone is expanded.

TRBV7-6	TRBJ2-1	-	few	15	TGTGCCAGCAGCTTAGAGTTCCCTCATGGCTATGAGCAGTTCTTC	CASSLEFPHGYEQFF
TRBV28	TRBJ2-4	-	-	14	TGTGCCAGCAGTTTATGGGACAGGGAGGGCATTCAGTACTTC	CASSLWDREGIQYF
TRBV5-5	TRBJ1-2	TRBD1	-	17	TGTGCCAGCAGCTTGATCCTGGGACAGGGAAGATCGGATGGCTACACCTTC	CASSLILGQGRSDGYTF
TRBV12-5	TRBJ1-5	-	-	14	TGTGCTAGTGGTTTGGCCGACCGCAATCAGCCCCAGCATTTT	CASGLADRNQPQHF
TRBV12-3/TRBV12-4	TRBJ2-5	-	-	14	TGTGCCAGCAGTTTAATCGCGCACCAAGAGACCCAGTACTTC	CASSLIAHQETQYF
TRBV21-1	TRBJ2-4	-	-	15	TGTGCCAGCAGCTGGTTAGACAGGGCCAAAAACATTCAGTACTTC	CASSWLDRAKNIQYF
TRBV20-1	TRBJ2-7	TRBD1	-	14	TGCAGTGCTAGTTTGAACGGACAGGGCTACGAGCAGTACTTC	CSASLNGQGYEQYF
TRBV29-1	TRBJ2-6	TRBD2	few	16	TGCAGCGCCAGGGTGAGCGGGATGGTTGGGGCCAACGTCCTGACTTTC	CSARVSGMVGANVLTF
TRBV24-1	TRBJ2-7	-	-	13	TGTGCCACCAGTGAGGGTCCTCTGTACGAGCAGTACTTC	CATSEGPLYEQYF
TRBV6-2/TRBV6-3	TRBJ1-5	-	many	14	TGTGCCAGCAGAACCCAGCGTAACAATCAGCCCCAGCATTTT	CASRTQRNNQPQHF
TRBV2	TRBJ2-5	-	-	15	TGTGCCAGCCTCCGCCAGAGCCGCCTCTTGGAGACCCAGTACTTC	CASLRQSRLLETQYF
TRBV7-9	TRBJ2-1	TRBD2	-	14	TGTGCCAGCAGCCCAGCGGGAGGGCACAATGAGCAGTTCTTC	CASSPAGGHNEQFF
TRBV29-1	TRBJ2-3	TRBD2	-	21	TGCAGCGTTCCTGGGAGCCTTTTTTCTAGCGGGAGTGATGCTAGCACAGATACGCAGTATTTT	CSVPGSLFSSGSDASTDTQYF
TRBV4-1	TRBJ2-7	TRBD2	few	15	TGCGCCAGCAGCCCCCGACTAGCGGGATTTGAAGAGCAGTACTTC	CASSPRLAGFEEQYF
TRBV12-3/TRBV12-4	TRBJ2-3	-	-	12	TGTGCCAGCAGTTTAGGGGCAGATGCGCAGTATTTT	CASSLGADAQYF
TRBV29-1	TRBJ2-5	-	few	12	TGCAGCGTGGAAGCGTACCAAGAGACCCAGTACTTC	CSVEAYQETQYF